The rows below give T cell receptor beta chains drawn from one sample of a study of beta chain features in type 1 diabetes. Using immunoSEQ multiplex PCR, the repertoire was profiled, and TCRdb retains in-frame clones only, with some absent. The data contain roughly 120,000 clones, approximately 39% of them singletons. The sequencing sample was made of stem cell memory CD4+ T cells from blood. These receptors came from a woman in her late teens or twenties in good health. CDR3s include the opening cysteine and the closing phenylalanine or tryptophan. D genes are given only for firm matches. Size values are once, few and many counts, or a class for expanded clones, and some rows have none.

v_call: TRBV6-5; j_call: TRBJ1-3; d_call: -; clone_size: few; cdr3_nt: TGTGCCAGCAGGCTGGGACAAGTCTCTGGAAACACCATATATTTT; cdr3_aa: CASRLGQVSGNTIYF
v_call: TRBV5-1; j_call: TRBJ1-5; d_call: -; clone_size: few; cdr3_nt: TGCGCCAGCAGTTGGGGGGGACCCAATCAGCCCCAGCATTTT; cdr3_aa: CASSWGGPNQPQHF
v_call: TRBV12-5; j_call: TRBJ2-7; d_call: -; clone_size: few; cdr3_nt: TGTGCTAGTGGTTTGGACGGGGATTACGAGCAGTACTTC; cdr3_aa: CASGLDGDYEQYF
v_call: TRBV28; j_call: TRBJ2-7; d_call: -; clone_size: few; cdr3_nt: TGTGCCAGCAGTTTCCCCTCGGGAACTGAGCAGTACTTC; cdr3_aa: CASSFPSGTEQYF
v_call: TRBV27; j_call: TRBJ1-5; d_call: -; clone_size: -; cdr3_nt: TGTGCCAGCAGTTTATTTAGGGGACAGCCCCAGCATTTT; cdr3_aa: CASSLFRGQPQHF
v_call: TRBV28; j_call: TRBJ1-1; d_call: TRBD1; clone_size: -; cdr3_nt: TGTGCCAGCAGAACAGGGGACACCGAAGCTTTCTTT; cdr3_aa: CASRTGDTEAFF
v_call: TRBV14; j_call: TRBJ2-1; d_call: TRBD2; clone_size: -; cdr3_nt: TGTGCCAGCAGCCACATCTTCCCGGGACTAGCGGCTCTAAACAGGAATGAGCAGTTCTTC; cdr3_aa: CASSHIFPGLAALNRNEQFF
v_call: TRBV7-9; j_call: TRBJ1-5; d_call: -; clone_size: -; cdr3_nt: TGTGCCAGCAGCTTAAGACGGGATCAGCCCCAGCATTTT; cdr3_aa: CASSLRRDQPQHF
v_call: TRBV30; j_call: TRBJ1-1; d_call: -; clone_size: -; cdr3_nt: TGTGCCTGGAGGGCGGGGCCCGGCACTGAAGCTTTCTTT; cdr3_aa: CAWRAGPGTEAFF
v_call: TRBV19; j_call: TRBJ1-2; d_call: TRBD1; clone_size: -; cdr3_nt: TGTGCCAGTAGTCACCGGGACAGGATCTATGGCTACACCTTC; cdr3_aa: CASSHRDRIYGYTF
v_call: TRBV5-6; j_call: TRBJ1-3; d_call: -; clone_size: -; cdr3_nt: TGTGCCAGCAGCCCCCCTAGCAGGGGAACCGGAAACACCATATATTTT; cdr3_aa: CASSPPSRGTGNTIYF
v_call: TRBV25-1; j_call: TRBJ2-3; d_call: -; clone_size: -; cdr3_nt: TGTGCCACTGCCCGACGGGGAGATACGCAGTATTTT; cdr3_aa: CATARRGDTQYF
v_call: TRBV18; j_call: TRBJ2-5; d_call: -; clone_size: -; cdr3_nt: TGTGCCAGCTCATTGTCCGGGGAGTTATACCAGTACTTC; cdr3_aa: CASSLSGELYQYF
v_call: TRBV28; j_call: TRBJ2-7; d_call: -; clone_size: -; cdr3_nt: TGTGCCAGCAGGAATTACAGGGAAACCTACGAGCAGTACTTC; cdr3_aa: CASRNYRETYEQYF
v_call: TRBV10-3; j_call: TRBJ2-2; d_call: TRBD2; clone_size: -; cdr3_nt: TGTGCCATCAAGCCTAGCGGGAGGGTTTCCACCGGGGAGCTGTTTTTT; cdr3_aa: CAIKPSGRVSTGELFF
v_call: TRBV5-1; j_call: TRBJ2-7; d_call: TRBD2; clone_size: few; cdr3_nt: TGCGCCAGCAGCTTGGTTAGCGGGAGAATGCGCTACGAGCAGTACTTC; cdr3_aa: CASSLVSGRMRYEQYF
v_call: TRBV15; j_call: TRBJ2-1; d_call: -; clone_size: -; cdr3_nt: TGTGCCACCAGCAGAGGTGAATCGGACTCTTATGAGCAGTTCTTC; cdr3_aa: CATSRGESDSYEQFF
v_call: TRBV5-4; j_call: TRBJ2-5; d_call: -; clone_size: -; cdr3_nt: TGTGCCAGCAGCTTTGATCAGGTCCAAGAGACCCAGTACTTC; cdr3_aa: CASSFDQVQETQYF
v_call: TRBV29-1; j_call: TRBJ2-1; d_call: -; clone_size: -; cdr3_nt: TGCAGCGTCCTAGCGACGGTCATCAATGAGCAGTTCTTC; cdr3_aa: CSVLATVINEQFF
v_call: TRBV18; j_call: TRBJ1-5; d_call: -; clone_size: -; cdr3_nt: TGTGCCAGCTCACCGGGGTGGGGGGAGCAGCCCCAGCATTTT; cdr3_aa: CASSPGWGEQPQHF
v_call: TRBV7-7; j_call: TRBJ2-1; d_call: TRBD1; clone_size: -; cdr3_nt: TGTGCCAGCAGCTATACCCAACAGGGGACTGAGCAGTTCTTC; cdr3_aa: CASSYTQQGTEQFF
v_call: TRBV30; j_call: TRBJ1-1; d_call: -; clone_size: -; cdr3_nt: TGTGCCTGGAGTGTAATCCCCCGGAGGGGAGGTACTGAAGCTTTCTTT; cdr3_aa: CAWSVIPRRGGTEAFF
v_call: TRBV5-1; j_call: TRBJ2-5; d_call: -; clone_size: -; cdr3_nt: TGCGCCAGCAGCTTACAGGGAATTCTGCAAGAGACCCAGTACTTC; cdr3_aa: CASSLQGILQETQYF
v_call: TRBV6-5; j_call: TRBJ2-6; d_call: -; clone_size: once; cdr3_nt: TGTGCCAGCCGAGGCGACTCTGGGGCCAACGTCCTGACTTTC; cdr3_aa: CASRGDSGANVLTF
v_call: TRBV7-2; j_call: TRBJ2-7; d_call: TRBD1; clone_size: -; cdr3_nt: TGTGCCAGCAGCTTCGGGACAGTCTACGAGCAGTACTTC; cdr3_aa: CASSFGTVYEQYF
v_call: TRBV11-2; j_call: TRBJ2-3; d_call: -; clone_size: -; cdr3_nt: TGTGCCAGCAGCCCAAGCGTCACAGATACGCAGTATTTT; cdr3_aa: CASSPSVTDTQYF
v_call: TRBV7-9; j_call: TRBJ2-1; d_call: -; clone_size: few; cdr3_nt: TGTGCCAGCAGCTTAGGCCGGAATGAGCAGTTCTTC; cdr3_aa: CASSLGRNEQFF
v_call: TRBV25-1; j_call: TRBJ1-6; d_call: -; clone_size: few; cdr3_nt: TGTGCCAGCAGTGAACGGCGGATTAATTCACCCCTCCACTTT; cdr3_aa: CASSERRINSPLHF
v_call: TRBV6-5; j_call: TRBJ1-5; d_call: TRBD1; clone_size: -; cdr3_nt: TGTGCCAGCAGTCTCGGACAGGGGGCGAAGCCCCAGCATTTT; cdr3_aa: CASSLGQGAKPQHF
v_call: TRBV30; j_call: TRBJ1-2; d_call: TRBD1; clone_size: -; cdr3_nt: TGTGCCTGGAGTTCCCAGGGGACAGCAGGCTATGGCTACACCTTC; cdr3_aa: CAWSSQGTAGYGYTF
v_call: TRBV11-2; j_call: TRBJ2-1; d_call: -; clone_size: -; cdr3_nt: TGTGCCAGCAGCTTTGTGGTCTTCCGGGAGCCCAATGAGCAGTTCTTC; cdr3_aa: CASSFVVFREPNEQFF
v_call: TRBV7-8; j_call: TRBJ2-5; d_call: TRBD1; clone_size: once; cdr3_nt: TGTGCCAGCAGCCCACTCGGGACAGAACCACGGGAGACCCAGTACTTC; cdr3_aa: CASSPLGTEPRETQYF
v_call: TRBV5-1; j_call: TRBJ2-3; d_call: -; clone_size: few; cdr3_nt: TGCGCCAGCGCCAGAGGAGATACGCAGTATTTT; cdr3_aa: CASARGDTQYF
v_call: TRBV18; j_call: TRBJ2-1; d_call: TRBD2; clone_size: -; cdr3_nt: TGTGCCAGCTCACGATGGGCAGCGGGAGAATACAATGAGCAGTTCTTC; cdr3_aa: CASSRWAAGEYNEQFF
v_call: TRBV9; j_call: TRBJ2-7; d_call: -; clone_size: -; cdr3_nt: TGTGCCAGCAGCCCAAGAGGAGGGAATGACTACGAGCAGTACTTC; cdr3_aa: CASSPRGGNDYEQYF
v_call: TRBV10-3; j_call: TRBJ2-3; d_call: TRBD2; clone_size: -; cdr3_nt: TGTGCCATCAGGTTAAGCGGGAGAACCACAGATACGCAGTATTTT; cdr3_aa: CAIRLSGRTTDTQYF
v_call: TRBV10-3; j_call: TRBJ2-7; d_call: TRBD1; clone_size: few; cdr3_nt: TGTGCCATCAGCACGACAGGGACGGCCTACGAGCAGTACTTC; cdr3_aa: CAISTTGTAYEQYF
v_call: TRBV7-9; j_call: TRBJ1-1; d_call: -; clone_size: -; cdr3_nt: TGTGCCAGCAGCTTAAGGGGGGGTTTGAACACTGAAGCTTTCTTT; cdr3_aa: CASSLRGGLNTEAFF
v_call: TRBV2; j_call: TRBJ2-1; d_call: -; clone_size: few; cdr3_nt: TGTGCCAGCAGTGTAAGAGGACAAATTGGGCAGTTCTTC; cdr3_aa: CASSVRGQIGQFF
v_call: TRBV7-2; j_call: TRBJ2-3; d_call: -; clone_size: few; cdr3_nt: TGTGCCAGCAGCTTAGGGCCCTACCGGGGGGCAACGACAGATACGCAGTATTTT; cdr3_aa: CASSLGPYRGATTDTQYF
v_call: TRBV28; j_call: TRBJ1-2; d_call: TRBD1; clone_size: -; cdr3_nt: TGTGCCAGCAGTTTAGTCCCCGGACAGGACTATGGCTACACCTTC; cdr3_aa: CASSLVPGQDYGYTF
v_call: TRBV11-1; j_call: TRBJ2-7; d_call: -; clone_size: -; cdr3_nt: TGTGCCAGCAGCTTAGGGGCCCTCGGATCCTACGAGCAGTACTTC; cdr3_aa: CASSLGALGSYEQYF
v_call: TRBV7-8; j_call: TRBJ1-3; d_call: -; clone_size: -; cdr3_nt: TGTGCCAGCAGCCCCCGGACAGCTTTCACCATATATTTT; cdr3_aa: CASSPRTAFTIYF
v_call: TRBV27; j_call: TRBJ2-7; d_call: -; clone_size: few; cdr3_nt: TGTGCCAGCAGCCCACTAGGACTTTTCTACGAGCAGTACTTC; cdr3_aa: CASSPLGLFYEQYF
v_call: TRBV7-3; j_call: TRBJ2-2; d_call: -; clone_size: -; cdr3_nt: TGTGCCAGCAGCCTCTCAAAGGGGCCCACCGGGGAGCTGTTTTTT; cdr3_aa: CASSLSKGPTGELFF
v_call: TRBV5-1; j_call: TRBJ2-5; d_call: TRBD2; clone_size: -; cdr3_nt: TGCGCCAGCAGGCATGGGGGACTAGGGCTCCAAGAGACCCAGTACTTC; cdr3_aa: CASRHGGLGLQETQYF
v_call: TRBV7-9; j_call: TRBJ1-2; d_call: TRBD1; clone_size: -; cdr3_nt: TGTGCCAGCAGCCCTGGACAGGGGGCAAACTATGGCTACACCTTC; cdr3_aa: CASSPGQGANYGYTF
v_call: TRBV28; j_call: TRBJ2-1; d_call: TRBD1; clone_size: few; cdr3_nt: TGTGCCAGCAGGGGACAGGGATTCAATGAGCAGTTCTTC; cdr3_aa: CASRGQGFNEQFF
v_call: TRBV10-3; j_call: TRBJ2-7; d_call: TRBD2; clone_size: -; cdr3_nt: TGTGCCATCAGTGATCCGCCTAGCGGGAGCCACGAGCAGTACTTC; cdr3_aa: CAISDPPSGSHEQYF
v_call: TRBV7-3; j_call: TRBJ1-1; d_call: -; clone_size: few; cdr3_nt: TGTGCCAGCAGCTTAGGCGGGTTCACTGAAGCTTTCTTT; cdr3_aa: CASSLGGFTEAFF
v_call: TRBV9; j_call: TRBJ1-1; d_call: -; clone_size: -; cdr3_nt: TGTGCCAGCAGCGTAGTTCCAGGGATGAACACTGAAGCTTTCTTT; cdr3_aa: CASSVVPGMNTEAFF
v_call: TRBV6-1; j_call: TRBJ2-7; d_call: -; clone_size: -; cdr3_nt: TGTGCCAGCAGGATGACAGCCTACGAGCAGTACTTC; cdr3_aa: CASRMTAYEQYF
v_call: TRBV29-1; j_call: TRBJ2-1; d_call: -; clone_size: few; cdr3_nt: TGCAGCGCCGTGGGACTTACCTACAATGAGCAGTTCTTC; cdr3_aa: CSAVGLTYNEQFF
v_call: TRBV10-3; j_call: TRBJ1-1; d_call: -; clone_size: -; cdr3_nt: TGTGCCATCGGAATGACAGCGAACACTGAAGCTTTCTTT; cdr3_aa: CAIGMTANTEAFF